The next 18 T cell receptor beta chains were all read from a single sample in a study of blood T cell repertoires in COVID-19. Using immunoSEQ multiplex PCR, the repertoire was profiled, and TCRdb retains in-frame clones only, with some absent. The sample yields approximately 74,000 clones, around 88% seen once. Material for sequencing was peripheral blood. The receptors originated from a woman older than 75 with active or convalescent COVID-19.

The DNA of the CDR3 is TGTGCCAGCAGCCCAAGACAGGGTCGGGCCGAAGAGACCCAGTACTTC. Its translation: CASSPRQGRAEETQYF. This rearrangement joins TRBV9 to TRBJ2-5; the match to TRBD1 covers 7 bases. The V gene's germline CDR1 is SGDLS and CDR2 YYNGEE. With V trimmed by 4 bases and J by 3 bases, 12 bases remained unmatched. This CDR3 is 16 amino acids long.

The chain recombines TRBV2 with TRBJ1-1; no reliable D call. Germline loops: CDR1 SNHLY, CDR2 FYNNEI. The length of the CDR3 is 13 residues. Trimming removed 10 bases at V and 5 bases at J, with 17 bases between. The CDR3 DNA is TGTGCCACCAAGACTGAACTGAGGACTGAAGCTTTCTTT. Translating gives CATKTELRTEAFF.

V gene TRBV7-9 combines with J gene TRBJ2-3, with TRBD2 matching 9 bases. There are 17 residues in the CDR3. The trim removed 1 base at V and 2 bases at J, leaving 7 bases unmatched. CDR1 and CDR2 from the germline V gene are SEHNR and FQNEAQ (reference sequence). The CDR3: CASSLVGTSQTTDTQYF. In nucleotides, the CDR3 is TGTGCCAGCAGCTTAGTGGGGACTAGCCAGACCACAGATACGCAGTATTTT.

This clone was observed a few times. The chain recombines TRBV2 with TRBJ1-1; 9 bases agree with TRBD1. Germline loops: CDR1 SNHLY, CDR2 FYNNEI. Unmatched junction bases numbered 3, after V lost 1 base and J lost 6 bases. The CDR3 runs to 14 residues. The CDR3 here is CASSEVRTGAEAFF. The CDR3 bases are TGTGCCAGCAGTGAAGTCAGGACAGGGGCTGAAGCTTTCTTT.

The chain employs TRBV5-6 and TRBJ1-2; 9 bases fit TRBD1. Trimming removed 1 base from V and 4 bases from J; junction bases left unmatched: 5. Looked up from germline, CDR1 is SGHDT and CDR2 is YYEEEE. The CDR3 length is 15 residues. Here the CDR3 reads CASSLLGTGSYGYTF. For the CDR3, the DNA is TGTGCCAGCAGCTTGTTGGGGACAGGGTCCTATGGCTACACCTTC.

DNA for the CDR3: TGTGCCAGCAGCTTAGATCTTCCGGGACTCGTTCTTCAATCAGCCCAGCATTTT. Amino acid sequence: CASSLDLPGLVLQSAQHF. The rearrangement joins TRBV11-2 to TRBJ1-5; possible D gene TRBD1, 5 bases. Germline V gene lookup returns CDR1 SGHAT and CDR2 FQNNGV. V lost 0 bases to trimming and J lost 11 bases, with 26 bases between them. The length of the CDR3 is 18 residues.

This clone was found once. The CDR3 loop reads CSVRHGDEQYF. The CDR3 DNA sequence: TGCAGCGTCAGACATGGTGACGAGCAGTACTTC. The chain combines TRBV29-1 with TRBJ2-7; D is unclear. Deletions cut 6 bases from V and 5 bases from J, with 11 bases between. There are 11 residues in the CDR3. Germline lookup yields CDR1 SQVTM and CDR2 ANQGSEA.

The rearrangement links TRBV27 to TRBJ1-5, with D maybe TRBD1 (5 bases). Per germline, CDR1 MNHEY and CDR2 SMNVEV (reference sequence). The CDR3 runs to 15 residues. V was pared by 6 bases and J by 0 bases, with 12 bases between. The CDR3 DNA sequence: TGTGCCAGCAGCCCTAACACAGGTAGCAATCAGCCCCAGCATTTT. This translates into CASSPNTGSNQPQHF.

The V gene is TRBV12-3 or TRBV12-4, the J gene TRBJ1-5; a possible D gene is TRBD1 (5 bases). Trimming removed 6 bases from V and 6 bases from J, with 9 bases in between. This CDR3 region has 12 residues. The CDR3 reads CASRVGVQPQHF. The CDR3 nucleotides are TGTGCCAGCAGGGTAGGGGTTCAGCCCCAGCATTTT.

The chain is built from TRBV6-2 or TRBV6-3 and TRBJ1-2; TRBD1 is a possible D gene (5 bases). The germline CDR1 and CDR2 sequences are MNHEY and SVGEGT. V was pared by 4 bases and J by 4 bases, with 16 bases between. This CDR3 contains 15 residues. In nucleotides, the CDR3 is TGTGCCAGCAGTTCTCGTCAGGGTCAGCTCTATGGCTACACCTTC. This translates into CASSSRQGQLYGYTF.

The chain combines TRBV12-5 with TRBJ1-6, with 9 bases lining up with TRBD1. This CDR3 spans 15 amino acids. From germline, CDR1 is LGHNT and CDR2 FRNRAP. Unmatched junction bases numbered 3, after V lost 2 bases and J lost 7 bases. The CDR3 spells CASGLYGTGNSPLHF. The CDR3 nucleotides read TGTGCTAGTGGTTTGTACGGGACAGGGAATTCACCCCTCCACTTT. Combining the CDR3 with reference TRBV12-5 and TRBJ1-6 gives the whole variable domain DARVTQTPRHKVTEMGQEVTMRCQPILGHNTVFWYRQTMMQGLELLAYFRNRAPLDDSGMPKDRFSAEMPDATLATLKIQPSEPRDSAVYFCASGLYGTGNSPLHFGNGTRLTVT.

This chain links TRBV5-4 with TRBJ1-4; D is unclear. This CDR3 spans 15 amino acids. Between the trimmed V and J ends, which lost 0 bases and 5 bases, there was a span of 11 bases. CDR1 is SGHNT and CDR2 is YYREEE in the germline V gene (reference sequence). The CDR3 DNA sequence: TGTGCCAGCAGCTTGGGAGGTTTTGGGAATGAAAAACTGTTTTTT. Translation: CASSLGGFGNEKLFF.

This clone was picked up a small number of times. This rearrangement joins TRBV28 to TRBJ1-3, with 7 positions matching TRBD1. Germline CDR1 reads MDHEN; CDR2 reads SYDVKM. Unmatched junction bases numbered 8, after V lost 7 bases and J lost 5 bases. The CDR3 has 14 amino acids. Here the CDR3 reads CASNLQGQRNTIYF. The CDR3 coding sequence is TGTGCCAGCAACCTACAGGGGCAGAGAAACACCATATATTTT.

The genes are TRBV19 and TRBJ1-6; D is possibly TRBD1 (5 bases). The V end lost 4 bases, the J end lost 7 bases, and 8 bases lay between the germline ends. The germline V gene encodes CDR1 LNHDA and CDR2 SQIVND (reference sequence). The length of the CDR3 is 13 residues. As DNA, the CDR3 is TGTGCCAGTAGTAGTCAGGGAAATTCACCCCTCCACTTT. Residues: CASSSQGNSPLHF.

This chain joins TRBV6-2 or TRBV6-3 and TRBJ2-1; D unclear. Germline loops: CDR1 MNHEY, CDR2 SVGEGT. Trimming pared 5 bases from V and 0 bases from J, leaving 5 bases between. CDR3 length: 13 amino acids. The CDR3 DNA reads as TGTGCCAGCAGTAGGAGCTCCTACAATGAGCAGTTCTTC. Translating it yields CASSRSSYNEQFF.

DNA for the CDR3: TGTGCCAGCAGCTTAGGTGGGACTGAGGGTACGCCCCAGCATTTT. Translated, it gives CASSLGGTEGTPQHF. The chain joins TRBV7-9 to TRBJ1-5; D perhaps matches TRBD1 (5 bases). This CDR3 is built from 15 residues. The germline CDR1 and CDR2 sequences are SEHNR and FQNEAQ (reference sequence). Trimming shortened V by 1 base and J by 9 bases, and 16 bases separated the two germline ends.

CDR3 nucleotide sequence: TGCGCCAGCAGCAGACTAGCGGGAGGGCCCTCAGGCACAGATACGCAGTATTTT. Encoded protein: CASSRLAGGPSGTDTQYF. The chain links TRBV5-1 to TRBJ2-3, with TRBD2 matching over 14 bases. This CDR3 contains 18 residues. The germline CDR1 and CDR2 sequences are SGHRS and YFSETQ. V was pared by 4 bases and J by 1 base, with 8 bases of the junction left unmatched.

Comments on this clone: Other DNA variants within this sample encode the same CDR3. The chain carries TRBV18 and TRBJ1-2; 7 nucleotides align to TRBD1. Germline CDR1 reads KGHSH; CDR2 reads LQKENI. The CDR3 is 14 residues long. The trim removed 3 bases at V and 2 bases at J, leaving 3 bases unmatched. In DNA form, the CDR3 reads TGTGCCAGCTCACCCGGACAGGCGAACTATGGCTACACCTTC. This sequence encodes CASSPGQANYGYTF.